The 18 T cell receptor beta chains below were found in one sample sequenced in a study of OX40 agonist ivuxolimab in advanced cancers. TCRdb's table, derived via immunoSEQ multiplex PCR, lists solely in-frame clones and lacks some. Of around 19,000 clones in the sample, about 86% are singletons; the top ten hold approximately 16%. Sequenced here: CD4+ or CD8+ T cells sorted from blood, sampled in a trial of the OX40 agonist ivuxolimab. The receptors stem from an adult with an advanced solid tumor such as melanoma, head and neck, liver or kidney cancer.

DNA of the CDR3: TGTGCCACCAGCAGAGACATTCCCGGACAGGGAAGCTACGAGCAGTACTTC. Amino acids: CATSRDIPGQGSYEQYF. The chain carries TRBV15 and TRBJ2-7, with 8 bases aligning to TRBD1. V was pared by 0 bases and J by 3 bases, with 10 bases of the junction left unmatched. CDR1 is LNHNV and CDR2 is YYDKDF in the germline V gene (reference sequence). There are 17 residues in the CDR3.

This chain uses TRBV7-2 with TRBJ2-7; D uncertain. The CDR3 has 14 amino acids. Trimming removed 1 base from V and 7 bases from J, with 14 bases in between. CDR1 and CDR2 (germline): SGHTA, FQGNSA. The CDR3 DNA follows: TGTGCCAGCAGCTTAGATCCCCTATGGCTTGAGCAGTACTTC. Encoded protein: CASSLDPLWLEQYF.

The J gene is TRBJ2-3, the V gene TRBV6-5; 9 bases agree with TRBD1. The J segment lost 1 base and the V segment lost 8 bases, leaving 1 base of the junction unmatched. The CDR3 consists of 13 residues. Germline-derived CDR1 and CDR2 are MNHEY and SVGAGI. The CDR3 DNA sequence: TGTGCCAGCCGGGACAGGGGCACAGATACGCAGTATTTT. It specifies CASRDRGTDTQYF.

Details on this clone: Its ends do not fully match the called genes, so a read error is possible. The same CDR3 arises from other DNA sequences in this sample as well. This CDR3 reads CAWGRDSLSYNSPLHF. CDR3 DNA sequence: TGTGCCTGGGGGAGGGACAGCCTCTCCTATAATTCGCCCCTCCACTTT. The chain links TRBV30 to TRBJ1-6; TRBD1 matches at 7 bases. The CDR3 has 16 residues. CDR1 is GTSNPN and CDR2 is SVGIG in the germline V gene (reference sequence).

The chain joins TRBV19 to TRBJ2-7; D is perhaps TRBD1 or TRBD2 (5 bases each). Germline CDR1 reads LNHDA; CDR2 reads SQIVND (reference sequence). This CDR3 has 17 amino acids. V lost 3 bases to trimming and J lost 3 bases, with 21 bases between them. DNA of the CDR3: TGTGCCAGTAGTATTGCCGGCGTGGTGGGGGTAGGCTACGAGCAGTACTTC. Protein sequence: CASSIAGVVGVGYEQYF.

CDR3 loop: CASSPTGKYGYTF. The CDR3 bases are TGTGCCAGCAGTCCTACAGGAAAGTATGGCTACACCTTC. This sequence joins TRBV27 and TRBJ1-2, with D possibly TRBD1 on 5 matching bases. The CDR3 is 13 amino acids. Germline V gene data show CDR1 as MNHEY and CDR2 as SMNVEV (reference sequence). V lost 5 bases and J 5 bases, leaving 12 bases between the germline ends.

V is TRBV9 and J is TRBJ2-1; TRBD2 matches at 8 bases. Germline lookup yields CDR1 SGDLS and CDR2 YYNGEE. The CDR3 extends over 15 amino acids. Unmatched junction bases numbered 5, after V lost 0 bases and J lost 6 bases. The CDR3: CASSVGGSGSNEQFF. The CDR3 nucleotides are TGTGCCAGCAGCGTAGGGGGGAGCGGGAGCAATGAGCAGTTCTTC.

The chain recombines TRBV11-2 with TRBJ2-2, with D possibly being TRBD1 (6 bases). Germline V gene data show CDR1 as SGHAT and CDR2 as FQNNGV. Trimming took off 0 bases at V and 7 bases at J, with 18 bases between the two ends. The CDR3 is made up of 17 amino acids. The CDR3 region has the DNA TGTGCCAGCAGCTTAGAAGGGCAGGGGATGGACAACGGGGAGCTGTTTTTT. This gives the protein CASSLEGQGMDNGELFF.

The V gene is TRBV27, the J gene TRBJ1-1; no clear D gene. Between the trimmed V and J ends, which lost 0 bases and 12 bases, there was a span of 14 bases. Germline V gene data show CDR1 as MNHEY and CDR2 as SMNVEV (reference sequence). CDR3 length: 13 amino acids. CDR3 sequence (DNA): TGTGCCAGCAGTTTATCGAAACCCTCGGAATCTTTCTTT. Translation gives CASSLSKPSESFF.

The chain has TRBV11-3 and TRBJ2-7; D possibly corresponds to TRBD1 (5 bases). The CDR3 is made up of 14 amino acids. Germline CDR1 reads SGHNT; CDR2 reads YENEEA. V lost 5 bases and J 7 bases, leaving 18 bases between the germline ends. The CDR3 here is CASSPAGPLGEQYF. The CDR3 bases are TGTGCCAGCAGCCCAGCAGGGCCCCTGGGGGAGCAGTACTTC.

The CDR3 loop reads CASSLRDGRYEQFF. The DNA of the CDR3 is TGTGCCAGCAGTCTCAGGGACGGACGGTATGAGCAGTTCTTC. The genes are TRBV6-1 and TRBJ2-1, with D possibly being TRBD1 or TRBD2 (5 bases each). Germline CDR1 and CDR2: MNHNS and SASEGT. This CDR3 spans 14 amino acids. The germline V and J ends were trimmed by 5 bases and 8 bases, with 16 bases remaining between them.

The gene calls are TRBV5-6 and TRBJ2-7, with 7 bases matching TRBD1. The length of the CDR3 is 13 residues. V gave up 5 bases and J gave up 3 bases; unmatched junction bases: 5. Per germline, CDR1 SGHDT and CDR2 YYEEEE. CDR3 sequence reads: CASREGQHYEQYF. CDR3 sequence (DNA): TGTGCCAGCAGAGAGGGACAGCACTACGAGCAGTACTTC.

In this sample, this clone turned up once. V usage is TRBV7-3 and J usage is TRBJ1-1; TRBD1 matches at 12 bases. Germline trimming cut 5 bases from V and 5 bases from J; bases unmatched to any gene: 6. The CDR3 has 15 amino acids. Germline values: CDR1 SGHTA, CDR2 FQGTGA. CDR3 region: CASSVGTGGETEAFF. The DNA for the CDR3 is TGTGCCAGCAGCGTCGGGACAGGGGGCGAGACTGAAGCTTTCTTT.

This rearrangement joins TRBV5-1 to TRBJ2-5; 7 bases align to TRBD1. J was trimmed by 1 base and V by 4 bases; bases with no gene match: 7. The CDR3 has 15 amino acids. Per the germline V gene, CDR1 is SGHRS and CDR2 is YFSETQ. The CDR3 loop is CASSPRQGTQETQYF. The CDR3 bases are TGCGCCAGCAGCCCCAGACAGGGCACCCAAGAGACCCAGTACTTC.

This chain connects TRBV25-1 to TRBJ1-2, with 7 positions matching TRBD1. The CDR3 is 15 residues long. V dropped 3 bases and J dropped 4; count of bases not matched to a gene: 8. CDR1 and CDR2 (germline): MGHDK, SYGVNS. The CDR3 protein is CASSENEGGGYGYTF. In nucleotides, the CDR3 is TGTGCCAGCAGTGAGAATGAAGGGGGCGGCTATGGCTACACCTTC.

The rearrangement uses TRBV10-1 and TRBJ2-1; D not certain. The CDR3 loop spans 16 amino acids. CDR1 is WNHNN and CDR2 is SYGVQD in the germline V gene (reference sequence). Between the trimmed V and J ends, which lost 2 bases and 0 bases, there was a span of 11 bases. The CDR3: CASSEGFGSSYNEQFF. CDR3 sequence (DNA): TGCGCCAGCAGTGAGGGGTTTGGAAGCTCCTACAATGAGCAGTTCTTC.

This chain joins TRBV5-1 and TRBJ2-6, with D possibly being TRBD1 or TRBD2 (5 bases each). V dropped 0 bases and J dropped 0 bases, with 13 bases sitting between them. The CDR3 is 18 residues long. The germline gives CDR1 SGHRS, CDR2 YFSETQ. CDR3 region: CASSLVPVGTSGANVLTF. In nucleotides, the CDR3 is TGCGCCAGCAGCTTGGTTCCCGTAGGGACCTCTGGGGCCAACGTCCTGACTTTC.

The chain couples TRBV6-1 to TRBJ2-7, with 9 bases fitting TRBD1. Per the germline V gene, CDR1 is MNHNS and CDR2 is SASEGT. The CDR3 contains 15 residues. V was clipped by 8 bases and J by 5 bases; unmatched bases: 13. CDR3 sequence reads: CASQHAQDRGHEQYF. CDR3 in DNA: TGTGCCAGCCAGCATGCACAGGACAGGGGACACGAGCAGTACTTC.